Given below is one T cell receptor (beta chain) in context. V gave up 6 bases and J gave up 2 bases, with 15 bases separating them. The CDR3 is 14 residues long. Germline V CDR1 and CDR2: SGHRS, YFSETQ. This specimen belongs to a study of blood T cell repertoires in COVID-19. Per the study methods: Reference gene primer amplification yielded estimated nucleated cell counts. The data were produced by immunoSEQ multiplex PCR, yet TCRdb's version contains in-frame clones alone and is incomplete. D and trimming come from the DNA, and the V and J calls and clone size come from that table. The sample has around 100,000 clones, almost 80% seen once; the top ten hold approximately 29%.

Material: peripheral blood. This sequence was found in a man in his 70s with active or convalescent COVID-19. The gene calls are TRBV5-1 and TRBJ2-7; D is possibly TRBD2 (7 bases). The CDR3 sequence: CASTSSGGPYEQYF. CDR3 DNA sequence: TGCGCCAGCACTAGTTCGGGGGGCCCCTACGAGCAGTACTTC.